This T cell receptor beta chain was identified during a study of post-analysis software for immune sequencing data. Study summary: Secondary progressive, relapsing-remitting and progressive-relapsing multiple sclerosis were among the included disease courses.

In germline, CDR1 is SQVTM, CDR2 ANQGSEA. The CDR3 spans 12 residues. The J segment lost 4 bases and the V segment lost 6 bases, leaving 6 bases of the junction unmatched. The study's findings and limits: The F measure placed samples prepared in the same batch into strongly shared clusters. Among roughly 5 TRBV segments more frequent in patients than controls were TRBV5-6, TRBV5-1 and TRBV20-1. Significantly lower normalized Chao1 diversity was seen in multiple sclerosis patients than in controls.

This clonotype has only a few counts. Antigen: not known. cDNA libraries for TCR beta contained unique molecular identifiers. The authors obtained roughly 0.5 million cDNA molecules from approximately 1 to 10 million T cells. MiXCR, run by TCRdb on the PCR reads, gives a single entry per CDR3 protein. The table records around 710,000 distinct CDR3 sequences, 35% to 55% of them present only once. This chain links TRBV29-1 with TRBJ2-7, with 7 bases aligning to TRBD1. Sequencing input: blood. The receptor's source is a girl aged 10 to 17 with multiple sclerosis. The CDR3 nucleotides read TGCAGCGTCCTAGACAGGGCATACGAGCAGTACTTC. Its translation: CSVLDRAYEQYF.